This T cell receptor beta chain stems from a study of T cell repertoires in cytomegalovirus infection. TCRdb recomputed calls from the reads with MiXCR, one row per CDR3 protein. Among roughly 500,000 distinct CDR3 sequences listed, 42% were seen once. The V and J ends lost 0 bases and 1 base respectively, with 12 bases between them. CDR3 length: 16 residues. Germline V gene lookup returns CDR1 LGHNT and CDR2 FRNRAP. A single count supports this clonotype. The target antigen is unknown. The chain recombines TRBV12-5 with TRBJ1-1; weak D call: TRBD1 (6 bases). This sequence was found in a human donor in good health (CMV status not recorded). Some clones in this sample may be carry-over from other donors' samples. This material consisted of cultured PBMCs, taken from culture after CMV antigen stimulation. CDR3 sequence reads: CASGLVPTGWNTEAFF. CDR3 bases: TGTGCTAGTGGTTTGGTACCAACAGGGTGGAACACTGAAGCTTTCTTT.